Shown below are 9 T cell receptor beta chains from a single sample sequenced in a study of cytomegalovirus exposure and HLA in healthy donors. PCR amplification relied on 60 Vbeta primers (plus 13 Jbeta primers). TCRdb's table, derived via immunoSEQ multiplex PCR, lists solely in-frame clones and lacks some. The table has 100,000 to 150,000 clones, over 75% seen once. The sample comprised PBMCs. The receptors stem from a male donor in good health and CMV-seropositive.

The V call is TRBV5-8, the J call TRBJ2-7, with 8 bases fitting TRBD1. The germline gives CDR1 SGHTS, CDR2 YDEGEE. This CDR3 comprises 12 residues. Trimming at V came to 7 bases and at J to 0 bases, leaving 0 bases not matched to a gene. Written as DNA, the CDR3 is TGTGCCAGCGACAGGGGCTCCTACGAGCAGTACTTC. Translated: CASDRGSYEQYF.

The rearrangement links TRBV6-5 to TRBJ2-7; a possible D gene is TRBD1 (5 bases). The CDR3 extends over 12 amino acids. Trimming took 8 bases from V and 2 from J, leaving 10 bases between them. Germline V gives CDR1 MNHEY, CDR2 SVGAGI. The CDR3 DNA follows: TGTGCCAGCTCCCCAGGGACCTACGAGCAGTACTTC. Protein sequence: CASSPGTYEQYF.

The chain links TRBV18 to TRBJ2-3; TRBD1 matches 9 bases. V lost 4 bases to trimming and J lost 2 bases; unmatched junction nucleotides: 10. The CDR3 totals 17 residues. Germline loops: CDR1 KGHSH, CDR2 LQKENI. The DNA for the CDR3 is TGTGCCAGCTCACAACTACCGACAGGGGGATCCACAGATACGCAGTATTTT. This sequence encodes CASSQLPTGGSTDTQYF. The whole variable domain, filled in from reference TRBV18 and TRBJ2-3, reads NAGVMQNPRHLVRRRGQEARLRCSPMKGHSHVYWYRQLPEEGLKFMVYLQKENIIDESGMPKERFSAEFPKEGPSILRIQQVVRGDSAAYFCASSQLPTGGSTDTQYFGPGTRLTVL.

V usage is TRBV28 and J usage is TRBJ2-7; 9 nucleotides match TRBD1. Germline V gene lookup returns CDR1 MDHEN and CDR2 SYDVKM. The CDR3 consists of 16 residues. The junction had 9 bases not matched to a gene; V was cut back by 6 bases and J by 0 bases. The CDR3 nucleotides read TGTGCCAGCAGAGGGACAGGGCCGGGGGGCTCCTACGAGCAGTACTTC. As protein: CASRGTGPGGSYEQYF.

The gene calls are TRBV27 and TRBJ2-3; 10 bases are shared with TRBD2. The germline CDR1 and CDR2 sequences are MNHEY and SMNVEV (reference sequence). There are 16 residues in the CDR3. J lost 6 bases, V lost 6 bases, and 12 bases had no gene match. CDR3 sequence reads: CASSLHSSGRRDTQYF. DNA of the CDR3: TGTGCCAGCAGCTTACATTCTAGCGGGAGAAGGGATACGCAGTATTTT.

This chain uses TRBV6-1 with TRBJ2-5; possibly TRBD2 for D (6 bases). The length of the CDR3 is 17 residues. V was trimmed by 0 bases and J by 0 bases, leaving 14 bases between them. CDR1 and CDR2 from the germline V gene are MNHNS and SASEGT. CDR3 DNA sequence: TGTGCCAGCAGTGAAGCCCGGCGGGAAATATACCAAGAGACCCAGTACTTC. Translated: CASSEARREIYQETQYF.

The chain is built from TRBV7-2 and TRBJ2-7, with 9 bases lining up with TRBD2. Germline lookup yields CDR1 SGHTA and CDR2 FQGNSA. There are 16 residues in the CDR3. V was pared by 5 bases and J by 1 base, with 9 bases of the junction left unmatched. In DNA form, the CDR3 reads TGTGCCAGCAGCACCGCCCTAGCGGGGAGGTCCTACGAGCAGTACTTC. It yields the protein CASSTALAGRSYEQYF.

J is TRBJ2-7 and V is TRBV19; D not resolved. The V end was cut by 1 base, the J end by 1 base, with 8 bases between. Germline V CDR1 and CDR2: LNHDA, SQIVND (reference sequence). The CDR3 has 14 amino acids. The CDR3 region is CASSIGWQSYEQYF. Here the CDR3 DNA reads TGTGCCAGTAGTATAGGCTGGCAGTCCTACGAGCAGTACTTC.

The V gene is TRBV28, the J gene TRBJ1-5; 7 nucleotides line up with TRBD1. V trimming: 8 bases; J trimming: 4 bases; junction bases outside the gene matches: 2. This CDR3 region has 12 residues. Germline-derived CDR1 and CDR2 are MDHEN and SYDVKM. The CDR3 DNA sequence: TGTGCCAGCGAGACAGGGAATCAGCCCCAGCATTTT. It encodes CASETGNQPQHF.